This T cell receptor (beta chain) was captured by sequencing in a study of blood T cell repertoires in COVID-19. Profiled with immunoSEQ multiplex PCR; TCRdb holds only in-frame clones, not every one. The table includes a few hundred thousand clones, around 90% detected once. The CDR3 totals 15 residues. Trimming cost V 5 bases and J 6 bases, with 17 bases left between them. CDR1 SGHNT and CDR2 YENEEA come from the germline V gene. Sequenced material: PBMCs or T cells enriched from blood (not recorded which). The rearrangement uses TRBV11-3 and TRBJ2-1; D is unclear. The sequence was obtained from a woman between 25 and 40 years old who had recovered from COVID-19. The CDR3 nucleotides are TGTGCCAGCAGCCCATCCCCCGGCCGAGGCAATGAGCAGTTCTTC. Protein sequence: CASSPSPGRGNEQFF. Supplemented by reference TRBV11-3 and TRBJ2-1, the full variable domain reads EAGVVQSPRYKIIEKKQPVAFWCNPISGHNTLYWYLQNLGQGPELLIRYENEEAVDDSQLPKDRFSAERLKGVDSTLKIQPAELGDSAVYLCASSPSPGRGNEQFFGPGTRLTVL.